The 28 T cell receptor beta chains presented below share a single source sample, sequenced in a study of blood T cell repertoires in COVID-19. Generated by immunoSEQ multiplex PCR, the TCRdb table keeps only in-frame clones and is missing some. Altogether fewer than 150,000 clones are present, 86% being singletons, with the ten largest covering about 17%. Sequenced material: peripheral blood. The source of these receptors is a woman in her forties or fifties who had recovered from COVID-19.

The V and J genes are TRBV19 and TRBJ1-1; TRBD1 matches at 10 bases. The CDR3 sequence is 12 residues long. Germline CDR1 and CDR2: LNHDA and SQIVND (reference sequence). Trimming took 5 bases from V and 9 from J; bases not matched to a gene: 3. Here the CDR3 DNA reads TGTGCCAGTAGTGGGACAGGGGTGAAAGCTTTCTTT. Protein sequence: CASSGTGVKAFF.

This clone was detected only a few times. The chain has TRBV5-1 and TRBJ1-4; D gene unclear. Germline assignment: CDR1 SGHRS and CDR2 YFSETQ. This CDR3 is built from 14 residues. V was clipped by 4 bases and J by 5 bases, with 12 bases between them. The CDR3 DNA reads TGCGCCAGCAGCCCCTTACCTGGCAATGAAAAACTGTTTTTT. The encoded protein is CASSPLPGNEKLFF. Using reference TRBV5-1 and TRBJ1-4 for the parts outside the CDR3, the full variable domain is KAGVTQTPRYLIKTRGQQVTLSCSPISGHRSVSWYQQTPGQGLQFLFEYFSETQRNKGNFPGRFSGRQFSNSRSEMNVSTLELGDSALYLCASSPLPGNEKLFFGSGTQLSVL.

The CDR3 reads CASSAPDRGWTEAFF. The CDR3 nucleotides are TGCGCCAGCAGCGCCCCAGACAGGGGTTGGACTGAAGCTTTCTTT. The rearrangement uses TRBV5-1 and TRBJ1-1; 8 nucleotides align to TRBD1. CDR1 is SGHRS and CDR2 is YFSETQ in the germline V gene. The CDR3 is 15 residues long. Trimming at V came to 4 bases and at J to 5 bases, leaving 10 bases not matched to a gene.

This chain links TRBV28 with TRBJ1-2, with TRBD1 matching 10 bases. The germline V gene has CDR1 MDHEN and CDR2 SYDVKM. The CDR3 runs to 16 residues. Trimming took 10 bases from V and 2 from J; bases not matched to a gene: 13. CDR3 residues: CATLERGGQGNYGYTF. In DNA form, the CDR3 reads TGTGCCACCCTGGAGCGAGGGGGACAGGGGAACTATGGCTACACCTTC.

The chain employs TRBV4-1 and TRBJ2-5; maybe TRBD2 (6 bases). The germline V gene has CDR1 MGHRA and CDR2 YSYEKL. The CDR3 consists of 15 residues. The ends were cut back, 2 bases at V and 4 bases at J, with 14 bases in the middle. CDR3 sequence: CASSQLGTGRETQYF. The CDR3 region has the DNA TGCGCCAGCAGCCAATTGGGGACTGGGAGAGAGACCCAGTACTTC.

The gene calls are TRBV7-9 and TRBJ2-5; TRBD1 matches at 10 bases. Germline-derived CDR1 and CDR2 are SEHNR and FQNEAQ (reference sequence). Trimming removed 4 bases from V and 3 bases from J; junction bases left unmatched: 8. The length of the CDR3 is 16 residues. The CDR3 DNA follows: TGTGCCAGCAGCTGGATGCGCGGGACAGGGGAAGAGACCCAGTACTTC. Translation gives CASSWMRGTGEETQYF.

The table lists this clone with a count of one. The chain employs TRBV10-3 and TRBJ1-5; D unresolved. Germline CDR1 ENHRY, CDR2 SYGVKD. This CDR3 contains 13 residues. V gave up 2 bases and J gave up 2 bases, with 4 bases separating them. CDR3 DNA: TGTGCCATCAGTGAGACAGGCAATCAGCCCCAGCATTTT. Amino acid sequence: CAISETGNQPQHF.

The chain couples TRBV5-1 to TRBJ2-1; a possible D gene is TRBD2 (5 bases). CDR3 length equals 16 residues. Germline assignment: CDR1 SGHRS and CDR2 YFSETQ. V lost 1 base, J lost 3 bases, and 14 bases lay in between. CDR3 DNA sequence: TGCGCCAGCAGCTTGCAAGGCGCGGGCGACTACAATGAGCAGTTCTTC. As protein: CASSLQGAGDYNEQFF.

The chain links TRBV6-5 to TRBJ1-6; 9 bases map to TRBD1. Per the germline V gene, CDR1 is MNHEY and CDR2 is SVGAGI. The ends lost 6 bases at V and 10 bases at J; junction bases unmatched: 1. This CDR3 has 12 amino acids. The CDR3 sequence: CASSGQGSPLHF. The CDR3 coding sequence is TGTGCCAGCAGCGGACAGGGGTCACCCCTCCACTTT.

The CDR3 sequence is CASSQRLQETQYF. The CDR3 region has the DNA TGTGCCAGCAGCCAGAGGCTCCAAGAGACCCAGTACTTC. This chain connects TRBV7-3 to TRBJ2-5; no clear D. Germline V gene lookup returns CDR1 SGHTA and CDR2 FQGTGA. Trimming stripped 5 bases from V and 1 base from J, with 8 bases between. The CDR3 runs to 13 residues.

V usage is TRBV11-3 and J usage is TRBJ1-6, with a tentative D call TRBD1 (6 bases). The V end was cut by 0 bases, the J end by 10 bases, with 13 bases between. This CDR3 has 15 amino acids. Per the germline V gene, CDR1 is SGHNT and CDR2 is YENEEA. The CDR3 sequence: CASSLDRGARSPLHF. CDR3 nucleotides: TGTGCCAGCAGCTTAGATCGGGGGGCCCGCTCACCCCTCCACTTT.

The V and J genes are TRBV19 and TRBJ1-5, with D tentatively TRBD1 (5 bases). V was pared by 5 bases and J by 0 bases, with 11 bases between. CDR3 length: 15 residues. Germline CDR1 is LNHDA and CDR2 is SQIVND (reference sequence). CDR3 amino acids: CASSPRQYSNQPQHF. CDR3 nucleotide sequence: TGTGCCAGTAGTCCCCGACAGTATAGCAATCAGCCCCAGCATTTT.

This chain links TRBV5-1 with TRBJ1-1; maybe TRBD1 (6 bases). Germline V gives CDR1 SGHRS, CDR2 YFSETQ. The CDR3 is made up of 15 amino acids. Trimming removed 2 bases from V and 1 base from J, with 12 bases in between. This chain's CDR3 is CASSFFGTPNTEAFF. In DNA form, the CDR3 reads TGCGCCAGCAGCTTCTTCGGGACACCGAACACTGAAGCTTTCTTT.

Only one count was recorded for this clone. This chain links TRBV5-1 with TRBJ2-1; D call uncertain. The CDR3 is made up of 11 amino acids. The V gene lost 7 bases and the J gene lost 7 bases, with 9 bases spanning the gap. Germline V lookup: CDR1 SGHRS, CDR2 YFSETQ. In nucleotides, the CDR3 is TGCGCCAGCGGCTACAATAATGAGCAGTTCTTC. Its protein is CASGYNNEQFF.

V and J are TRBV5-1 and TRBJ2-7; D is possibly TRBD1 (6 bases). CDR1 and CDR2 (germline): SGHRS, YFSETQ. Trimming removed 4 bases at V and 1 base at J, with 15 bases between. This CDR3 is 15 amino acids long. CDR3 sequence: CASSPYGTQSYEQYF. DNA of the CDR3: TGCGCCAGCAGCCCTTATGGGACACAGTCCTACGAGCAGTACTTC.

The table lists this clone with a few counts. This chain connects TRBV7-2 to TRBJ2-7, with TRBD1 identical over 8 bases. Trimming took 3 bases from V and 7 from J; bases not matched to a gene: 11. The CDR3 loop spans 15 amino acids. CDR1 SGHTA and CDR2 FQGNSA come from the germline V gene. CDR3 bases: TGTGCCAGCAGCTTCCCCGACAGGGGAAGCTTTGAGCAGTACTTC. This gives the protein CASSFPDRGSFEQYF.

This clone was found many times. The chain links TRBV6-2 or TRBV6-3 to TRBJ2-2; 10 bases are a match to TRBD2. The CDR3 sequence is 14 residues long. Per the germline V gene, CDR1 is MNHEY and CDR2 is SVGEGT. V was clipped by 5 bases and J by 4 bases; unmatched bases: 1. CDR3 DNA sequence: TGTGCCAGCAGTAGCGGGGGGGCCACCGGGGAGCTGTTTTTT. Translated: CASSSGGATGELFF.

The gene calls are TRBV2 and TRBJ2-7; 8 nucleotides agree with TRBD1. CDR3 size: 15 residues. Per germline, CDR1 SNHLY and CDR2 FYNNEI. With 5 bases clipped from V and 0 bases from J, the junction kept 6 bases outside the gene matches. CDR3 bases: TGTGCCAGCAGTCCGATAGGGACAGGCTCCTACGAGCAGTACTTC. This sequence encodes CASSPIGTGSYEQYF. Variable domain in full (rest from reference TRBV2 and TRBJ2-7): EPEVTQTPSHQVTQMGQEVILRCVPISNHLYFYWYRQILGQKVEFLVSFYNNEISEKSEIFDDQFSVERPDGSNFTLKIRSTKLEDSAMYFCASSPIGTGSYEQYFGPGTRLTVT.

The rearrangement joins TRBV2 to TRBJ1-4; TRBD1 might be the D (6 bases). Trimming cost V 4 bases and J 4 bases, with 13 bases left between them. This CDR3 region has 15 residues. The germline V gene has CDR1 SNHLY and CDR2 FYNNEI. The CDR3 DNA reads TGTGCCAGCAGTGGGTCAAGACAGGATAATGAAAAACTGTTTTTT. Encoded protein: CASSGSRQDNEKLFF.

This clone was detected once. The chain is built from TRBV5-1 and TRBJ2-6; TRBD1 matches 7 bases. This CDR3 has 15 residues. J was trimmed by 9 bases and V by 4 bases; bases with no gene match: 10. Germline CDR1 reads SGHRS; CDR2 reads YFSETQ. CDR3 DNA sequence: TGCGCCAGCAGCATCTCGGGACAGACGCTCAACGTCCTGACTTTC. This codes for CASSISGQTLNVLTF.

The chain has TRBV5-1 and TRBJ2-5; 8 bases match TRBD1. The V segment lost 4 bases and the J segment 1 base; nucleotides outside the gene matches: 3. CDR1 is SGHRS, CDR2 YFSETQ, per germline. The CDR3 totals 14 residues. CDR3 in DNA: TGCGCCAGCAGCAGAGGACAGGGCCAAGAGACCCAGTACTTC. It codes for CASSRGQGQETQYF.

The DNA for the CDR3 is TGTGCCAGCAGTTACCCGACTAGCGGGCGAAGTGTGGGGGCTTCAGATACGCAGTATTTT. Protein: CASSYPTSGRSVGASDTQYF. V usage is TRBV6-2 or TRBV6-3 and J usage is TRBJ2-3; 10 nucleotides match TRBD2. In germline, CDR1 is MNHEY, CDR2 SVGEGT. The length of the CDR3 is 20 residues. The V segment lost 2 bases and the J segment 4 bases; nucleotides outside the gene matches: 18.

This clone occurred a few times. The CDR3 reads CASSLAGMNTGELFF. Written as DNA, the CDR3 is TGTGCCAGCAGTTTAGCGGGGATGAACACCGGGGAGCTGTTTTTT. The rearrangement joins TRBV6-2 or TRBV6-3 to TRBJ2-2, with TRBD2 identical over 8 bases. Trimming cost V 4 bases and J 1 base; bases outside gene matches: 2. CDR1 is MNHEY, CDR2 SVGEGT, per germline. The CDR3 is 15 residues long.

The rearrangement uses TRBV6-2 or TRBV6-3 and TRBJ2-1; TRBD2 matches at 11 bases. This CDR3 contains 16 residues. V lost 0 bases and J lost 8; bases outside the gene matches: 6. Germline V lookup: CDR1 MNHEY, CDR2 SVGEGT. In DNA, the CDR3 is TGTGCCAGCAGTTACTCTACTAGCGGGAGCCTGGATGAGCAGTTCTTC. Protein product: CASSYSTSGSLDEQFF.

V is TRBV7-3 and J is TRBJ2-3; 7 nucleotides line up with TRBD2. This CDR3 has 16 amino acids. Germline V CDR1 and CDR2: SGHTA, FQGTGA. V gave up 8 bases and J gave up 0 bases; unmatched junction bases: 11. CDR3: CASSEGLAASTDTQYF. CDR3 in DNA: TGTGCCAGCTCTGAAGGGCTAGCGGCAAGCACAGATACGCAGTATTTT.

This chain connects TRBV9 to TRBJ1-2; 8 bases agree with TRBD1. This CDR3 region has 12 residues. V shed 6 bases, J shed 3 bases, and the junction held 1 base outside the gene matches. CDR1 is SGDLS, CDR2 YYNGEE, per germline. The CDR3 region is CASKQGDYGYTF. CDR3 nucleotide sequence: TGTGCCAGCAAACAGGGGGACTATGGCTACACCTTC.

The genes are TRBV13 and TRBJ1-1, with unresolved D. V shed 5 bases and J shed 1 base, with 8 bases lying between them. This CDR3 contains 13 residues. CDR1 is PRHDT and CDR2 is FYEKMQ in the germline V gene (reference sequence). The CDR3 sequence: CASSQQANTEAFF. The CDR3 coding sequence is TGTGCCAGCAGCCAGCAGGCGAACACTGAAGCTTTCTTT. The full variable domain, rest sourced from reference TRBV13 and TRBJ1-1, is AAGVIQSPRHLIKEKRETATLKCYPIPRHDTVYWYQQGPGQDPQFLISFYEKMQSDKGSIPDRFSAQQFSDYHSELNMSSLELGDSALYFCASSQQANTEAFFGQGTRLTVV.

The rearrangement links TRBV6-5 to TRBJ2-7; 10 positions match TRBD2. Germline-derived CDR1 and CDR2 are MNHEY and SVGAGI. CDR3 length equals 14 residues. V dropped 6 bases and J dropped 4; count of bases not matched to a gene: 6. The CDR3 DNA is TGTGCCAGCAGACGCCTAGCGGGAGAGTACGAGCAGTACTTC. This codes for CASRRLAGEYEQYF.